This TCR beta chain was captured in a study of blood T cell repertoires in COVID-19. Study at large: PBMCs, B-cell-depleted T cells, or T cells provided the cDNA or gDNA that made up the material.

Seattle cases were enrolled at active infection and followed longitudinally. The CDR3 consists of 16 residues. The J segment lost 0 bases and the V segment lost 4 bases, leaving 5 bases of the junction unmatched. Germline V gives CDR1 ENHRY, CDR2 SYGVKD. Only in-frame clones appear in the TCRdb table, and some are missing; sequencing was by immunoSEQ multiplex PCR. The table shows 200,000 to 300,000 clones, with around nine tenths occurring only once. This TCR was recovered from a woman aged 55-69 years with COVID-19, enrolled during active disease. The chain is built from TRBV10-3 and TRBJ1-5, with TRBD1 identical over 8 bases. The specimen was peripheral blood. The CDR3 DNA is TGTGCCATCAGTGGCACAGGGGGGGATAGCAATCAGCCCCAGCATTTT. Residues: CAISGTGGDSNQPQHF.